The present entry profiles one T cell receptor (beta chain) with its context. Its antigen has not been determined. No quality values exist for individual bases; no much larger clone is one base distant. Library construction relied on the immunoSEQ multiplex PCR assay. In its TCRdb copy, this immuneACCESS table keeps in-frame sequences only and misses some clones. Where compared with another copy, unresolved V genes explain less than half of these, and the others have no known cause. The sample profile shows about 84,000 clones; over 85% of them were found once. 0.8% to 1% of the sample belongs to the ten largest clones. The sample originates from a study of T cell changes during pregnancy in multiple sclerosis (dated by TCRdb to between 2018 and 2020). About the full investigation: In women with multiple sclerosis, the researchers looked at how the T cell repertoire shifted as pregnancy progressed.

Trimming at the junction amounts to 1 base on V and 1 base on J, and the germline ends lie 11 bases apart. Counted from cysteine to phenylalanine, this CDR3 has 15 amino acids. The DNA shown is the 45-base CDR3, in frame from base 1. The germline V gene (reference sequence) gives CDR1 as SGHKS and CDR2 as YYEKEE. This sample comprised peripheral blood, obtained in the second trimester of pregnancy. The rearranged segments are TRBV5-5 and TRBJ1-1, and perhaps TRBD1 as D gene, on 5 matching bases. This clonotype originated in a female donor in good health, enrolled as a control in a pregnancy study. The DNA is TGTGCCAGCAGCTTGTGGGGCGCGGCGAACACTGAAGCTTTCTTT. Its product reads: CASSLWGAANTEAFF.